Listed here are 2 T cell receptor beta chains from one sample, sequenced in a study of blood T cells in healthy people across ages. A second about 6 to 12 cycle PCR used barcoded and J-beta primers. TCRdb reprocessed the 5' RACE reads via MiXCR and lists one record per CDR3 protein. This sample has around 800,000 distinct CDR3 sequences; around 62% occur once, and the top ten carry around 30%. The specimen sequenced was blood. The origin of the receptors is a young man in good health.

The J gene is TRBJ1-2, the V gene TRBV4-3, with 7 nucleotides matching TRBD1. Germline V gene data show CDR1 as LGHNA and CDR2 as YSLEER. This CDR3 is 14 amino acids long. J gave up 4 bases and V 1 base, and 3 bases lay outside the gene matches. In nucleotides, the CDR3 is TGCGCCAGCAGCCAAGGACAGGGCTTCTATGGCTACACCTTC. Residues: CASSQGQGFYGYTF.

For this clonotype: The junction shows a germline mismatch at one end, possibly a read error. The chain is built from TRBV9 and TRBJ2-4; TRBD2 is a possible D gene (7 bases). The DNA end lines up better with TRBJ2-7; the J call may be wrong. The CDR3 runs 14 residues. Germline assignment: CDR1 SGDLS and CDR2 YYNGEE. This chain's CDR3 is CAISLGGGGDEQYF. DNA of the CDR3: TGTGCCATCAGCCTCGGAGGGGGGGGCGACGAGCAGTACTTC.